These 25 T cell receptor beta chains were sequenced from one sample in a study of T cells in Graves' hyperthyroidism and ophthalmopathy. Amplification targeted TCR beta CDR3 regions from RNA transcripts. In the first-round RT-PCR of the TCR CDR3, the HTBI primer set was used. One entry per CDR3 protein results from TCRdb running MiXCR on the multiplex PCR reads. The sample includes about 400,000 distinct CDR3 sequences, over 11% seen only once; the top ten take approximately 29%. The sample taken for sequencing was blood. The source of these receptors is a man aged 50-59 years with Graves' ophthalmopathy.

This clonotype was seen ten or more times. This may stem from a read error, because a much larger clone lies one nucleotide away. The CDR3 DNA sequence: TGTGCCAGCTCACCCGAACTAGCCGACGAGCAGTACTTC. It specifies CASSPELADEQYF. This chain uses TRBV18 with TRBJ2-7; a weak D match, TRBD2 (6 bases). The CDR3 is 13 residues long. The V gene lost 3 bases and the J gene lost 5 bases, with 11 bases spanning the gap. The germline V gene encodes CDR1 KGHSH and CDR2 LQKENI.

There are a few counts of this clonotype. J is TRBJ2-6 and V is TRBV11-2; possibly TRBD1 for D (5 bases). There are 16 residues in the CDR3. The germline gives CDR1 SGHAT, CDR2 FQNNGV. V shed 6 bases and J shed 2 bases, with 14 bases lying between them. As DNA, the CDR3 is TGTGCCAGCAGTAAACCAGGGCCCCCTGGGGCCAACGTCCTGACTTTC. It encodes CASSKPGPPGANVLTF.

Points on this clonotype: An end of the junction differs from the germline gene, which may be a read error. The V and J genes are TRBV7-2 and TRBJ2-5; weak D call: TRBD2 (6 bases). CDR1 is SGHTA and CDR2 is FQGNSA in the germline V gene. This CDR3 is built from 14 residues. The CDR3 loop reads CVSSLGGVQETQYF. The CDR3 DNA reads TGTGTCAGCAGCTTAGGAGGGGTCCAAGAGACCCAGTACTTC.

The sample holds a few counts of this clonotype. The genes are TRBV9 and TRBJ2-3, with D tentatively TRBD1 (6 bases). Germline V gene sequence: CDR1 SGDLS, CDR2 YYNGEE. V lost 1 base to trimming and J lost 0 bases, with 9 bases between them. The CDR3 is 15 amino acids. The CDR3 region has the DNA TGTGCCAGCAGCGTACGGACAGACAGCACAGATACGCAGTATTTT. Its protein product is CASSVRTDSTDTQYF.

This clonotype was seen a few times. This chain uses TRBV18 with TRBJ2-7; D gene unclear. Germline V gene sequence: CDR1 KGHSH, CDR2 LQKENI. Trimming took off 6 bases at V and 0 bases at J, with 12 bases between the two ends. The CDR3 sequence is 14 residues long. The CDR3 DNA reads TGTGCCAGCTCGACCCGGACGAGCTCCTACGAGCAGTACTTC. This codes for CASSTRTSSYEQYF.

This clonotype showed up many times. The CDR3 region is CASSQEVGTTYNEQFF. The CDR3 DNA is TGCGCCAGCAGCCAAGAGGTCGGGACAACTTACAATGAGCAGTTCTTC. This rearrangement joins TRBV4-1 to TRBJ2-1; maybe TRBD1 (6 bases). V was clipped by 0 bases and J by 4 bases, with 13 bases between them. The CDR3 sequence is 16 residues long. Germline loops: CDR1 MGHRA, CDR2 YSYEKL.

This clonotype has ten or more counts. The chain links TRBV5-1 to TRBJ2-7, with a tentative D call TRBD2 (6 bases). The V gene lost 1 base and the J gene lost 1 base, with 12 bases spanning the gap. The CDR3 spans 15 residues. Germline V gene data show CDR1 as SGHRS and CDR2 as YFSETQ. DNA for the CDR3: TGCGCCAGCAGCTTGATGCCCGGGACTTCCTACGAGCAGTACTTC. Protein product: CASSLMPGTSYEQYF.

The CDR3 loop is CASSPTPGAYEQYF. CDR3 nucleotides: TGTGCCAGCAGCCCCACGCCGGGCGCCTACGAGCAGTACTTC. V usage is TRBV13 and J usage is TRBJ2-7; D is uncertain. The V gene lost 5 bases and the J gene lost 2 bases, with 13 bases spanning the gap. Germline V lookup: CDR1 PRHDT, CDR2 FYEKMQ (reference sequence). The CDR3 is 14 amino acids.

Concerning this clonotype: It may be a read error: a sequence one base away is much more abundant. J is TRBJ2-3 and V is TRBV5-1; no clear D. The V gene's germline CDR1 is SGHRS and CDR2 YFSETQ. The V gene lost 5 bases and the J gene lost 2 bases, with 9 bases spanning the gap. The CDR3 length is 13 residues. CDR3 sequence (DNA): TGCGCCAGCAGTACAATATTCACAGATACGCAGTATTTT. It specifies CASSTIFTDTQYF.

This clonotype was counted ten times or more. The chain recombines TRBV7-9 with TRBJ2-3, with TRBD2 identical over 7 bases. The germline V gene has CDR1 SEHNR and CDR2 FQNEAQ (reference sequence). The CDR3 is 14 residues long. Unmatched junction bases numbered 4, after V lost 5 bases and J lost 2 bases. The CDR3 loop is CASSDRDYTDTQYF. The CDR3 nucleotides read TGTGCCAGCAGCGACCGGGACTACACAGATACGCAGTATTTT.

This clonotype has only a few counts. V usage is TRBV7-9 and J usage is TRBJ2-5; 10 nucleotides line up with TRBD1. Germline V gene data show CDR1 as SEHNR and CDR2 as FQNEAQ (reference sequence). V gave up 5 bases and J gave up 2 bases; unmatched junction bases: 5. The CDR3 has 15 residues. DNA of the CDR3: TGTGCCAGCAGCCTGAGGACAGGGGGGCAAGAGACCCAGTACTTC. Translating gives CASSLRTGGQETQYF.

The sample holds many counts of this clonotype. The chain links TRBV18 to TRBJ2-4; a possible D gene is TRBD1 (6 bases). CDR1 KGHSH and CDR2 LQKENI come from the germline V gene. The CDR3 is made up of 13 amino acids. The V end lost 4 bases, the J end lost 5 bases, and 9 bases lay between the germline ends. Here the CDR3 DNA reads TGTGCCAGCTCACAGGGGGTGGAAAACATTCAGTACTTC. Translation gives CASSQGVENIQYF.

This clonotype was seen at least ten times. The rearrangement joins TRBV29-1 to TRBJ2-7; 11 bases are a match to TRBD2. With 7 bases clipped from V and 1 base from J, the junction kept 3 bases outside the gene matches. CDR1 and CDR2 (germline): SQVTM, ANQGSEA. This CDR3 spans 13 amino acids. CDR3 residues: CSAGTSGSYEQYF. CDR3 coding DNA: TGCAGCGCCGGGACTAGCGGATCCTACGAGCAGTACTTC.

This clonotype was picked up many times. This chain links TRBV18 with TRBJ2-1, with D hard to call. The CDR3 is made up of 14 amino acids. Deletions cut 0 bases from V and 5 bases from J, with 8 bases between. Germline loops: CDR1 KGHSH, CDR2 LQKENI. The CDR3 bases are TGTGCCAGCTCACCACCCGACAAAAACAATGAGCAGTTCTTC. It yields the protein CASSPPDKNNEQFF.

This clonotype was counted between two and nine times. The chain employs TRBV6-1 and TRBJ2-2, with D perhaps matching TRBD1 (6 bases). Germline lookup yields CDR1 MNHNS and CDR2 SASEGT. V was pared by 7 bases and J by 6 bases, with 15 bases between. The CDR3 totals 14 residues. The CDR3 reads CASNSLGGAGELFF. The CDR3 bases are TGTGCCAGCAATTCCTTAGGGGGAGCCGGGGAGCTGTTTTTT.

This clonotype appeared a few times. The chain combines TRBV18 with TRBJ2-1; D may correspond to TRBD1 or TRBD2 (5 bases each). The V gene's germline CDR1 is KGHSH and CDR2 LQKENI. This CDR3 contains 15 residues. Trimming removed 1 base from V and 7 bases from J, with 14 bases in between. CDR3 in amino acids: CASSPRPGSGNEQFF. The CDR3 nucleotides read TGTGCCAGCTCACCACGGCCAGGGTCGGGGAATGAGCAGTTCTTC.

This clonotype was seen ten or more times. The chain combines TRBV12-3 or TRBV12-4 with TRBJ2-7; TRBD2 matches 10 bases. This CDR3 has 15 residues. V was clipped by 5 bases and J by 4 bases; unmatched bases: 8. This chain's CDR3 is CASSPRAGGPYEQYF. The CDR3 DNA sequence: TGTGCCAGCAGTCCCCGAGCGGGAGGGCCGTACGAGCAGTACTTC.

In its sample, this clonotype was seen a few times. The rearrangement joins TRBV7-6 to TRBJ2-5, with D possibly matching TRBD2 (6 bases). V shed 1 base and J shed 5 bases, with 11 bases lying between them. Germline-derived CDR1 and CDR2 are SGHVS and FNYEAQ. This CDR3 has 14 amino acids. CDR3 nucleotides: TGTGCCAGCAGCTTAGGGGGGGTCTCGGAGACCCAGTACTTC. Its protein is CASSLGGVSETQYF. Using reference TRBV7-6 and TRBJ2-5 for the parts outside the CDR3, the full variable domain is GAGVSQSPRYKVTKRGQDVALRCDPISGHVSLYWYRQALGQGPEFLTYFNYEAQQDKSGLPNDRFSAERPEGSISTLTIQRTEQRDSAMYRCASSLGGVSETQYFGPGTRLLVL.

The table lists this clonotype with many counts. V gene TRBV12-3 or TRBV12-4 combines with J gene TRBJ1-6, with 8 bases identical to TRBD1. Trimming cost V 4 bases and J 9 bases; bases outside gene matches: 8. The CDR3 sequence is 15 residues long. CDR3 nucleotides: TGTGCCAGCAGTTATGCTCAGGGGGCCGGTTCACCCCTCCACTTT. Translated: CASSYAQGAGSPLHF.

This clonotype was observed at least ten times. The CDR3 protein is CASNIPGQNNEQFF. The CDR3 DNA follows: TGTGCCAGCAACATACCGGGACAGAACAATGAGCAGTTCTTC. This sequence joins TRBV7-9 and TRBJ2-1; 7 bases line up with TRBD1. Germline CDR1 SEHNR, CDR2 FQNEAQ (reference sequence). The CDR3 is 14 amino acids. The J segment lost 5 bases and the V segment lost 7 bases, leaving 8 bases of the junction unmatched.

Ten or more counts support this clonotype. The chain has TRBV3-1 and TRBJ1-4; D uncertain. The germline V gene encodes CDR1 LGHDT and CDR2 YNNKEL (reference sequence). The CDR3 loop spans 16 amino acids. V dropped 1 base and J dropped 0 bases, with 9 bases sitting between them. The CDR3 nucleotides read TGTGCCAGCAGCCAAGGGGTTCGGGCAACTAATGAAAAACTGTTTTTT. Translating gives CASSQGVRATNEKLFF.

This clonotype has at least ten counts. The rearrangement uses TRBV14 and TRBJ1-2; 7 positions agree with TRBD1. This CDR3 region has 13 residues. Germline V lookup: CDR1 SGHDN, CDR2 FVKESK. The V gene end was trimmed by 6 bases and the J gene end by 2 bases; junction bases not matched to a gene: 3. CDR3 sequence (DNA): TGTGCCAGCAGTTTACAGGGGAACTATGGCTACACCTTC. Amino acid sequence: CASSLQGNYGYTF.

This clonotype was counted ten times or more. The rearrangement links TRBV24-1 to TRBJ2-1; 7 bases are a match to TRBD2. The CDR3 contains 14 residues. The trim removed 3 bases at V and 4 bases at J, leaving 2 bases unmatched. Germline V gene data show CDR1 as KGHDR and CDR2 as SFDVKD. The CDR3 loop is CATSDPGLYNEQFF. The CDR3 region has the DNA TGTGCCACCAGTGATCCGGGACTATACAATGAGCAGTTCTTC.

This clonotype showed up many times. This chain uses TRBV5-1 with TRBJ2-7, with 7 bases that match TRBD1. The J segment lost 5 bases and the V segment lost 1 base, leaving 6 bases of the junction unmatched. The germline V gene has CDR1 SGHRS and CDR2 YFSETQ. CDR3 length equals 14 residues. The CDR3 here is CASSLQGGLDEQYF. In DNA form, the CDR3 reads TGCGCCAGCAGCTTGCAAGGGGGCTTGGACGAGCAGTACTTC.

The chain links TRBV6-1 to TRBJ1-1; no definite D call. Germline V lookup: CDR1 MNHNS, CDR2 SASEGT. The CDR3 totals 13 residues. The V and J ends lost 2 bases and 3 bases respectively, with 7 bases between them. CDR3 sequence (DNA): TGTGCCAGCAGTGAAAGGGAACACACTGAAGCTTTCTTT. Its protein is CASSEREHTEAFF.